This T cell receptor (beta chain) was sequenced for a study of blood T cell repertoires in COVID-19. Authors' analysis steps: Counts of nucleated cells, estimated from reference gene primer amplification, were obtained. Profiling relied on immunoSEQ multiplex PCR, and the TCRdb table lists in-frame clones only, not all of them. V and J calls and clone size are given by that table; D and trimming were obtained from the DNA. The sample carries about 400,000 clones, 85% to 90% recorded once. This CDR3 spans 11 amino acids. Germline V gives CDR1 DFQATT, CDR2 SNEGSKA (reference sequence). The V end was cut by 5 bases, the J end by 6 bases, with 7 bases between. Participants reported their clinical history, and cohort assignment relied on those reports. Recovered status in Cohort 3 required two negative PCRs, clearance, or symptom resolution.

This TCR was recovered from a woman aged 30 to 39 who had recovered from COVID-19. The sample taken for sequencing was PBMCs or T cells enriched from blood (not recorded which). The chain carries TRBV20-1 and TRBJ1-4; tentatively, D is TRBD1 (6 bases). This CDR3 is CSAYRDEKLFF. The CDR3, as DNA: TGCAGTGCTTACAGGGATGAAAAACTGTTTTTT.